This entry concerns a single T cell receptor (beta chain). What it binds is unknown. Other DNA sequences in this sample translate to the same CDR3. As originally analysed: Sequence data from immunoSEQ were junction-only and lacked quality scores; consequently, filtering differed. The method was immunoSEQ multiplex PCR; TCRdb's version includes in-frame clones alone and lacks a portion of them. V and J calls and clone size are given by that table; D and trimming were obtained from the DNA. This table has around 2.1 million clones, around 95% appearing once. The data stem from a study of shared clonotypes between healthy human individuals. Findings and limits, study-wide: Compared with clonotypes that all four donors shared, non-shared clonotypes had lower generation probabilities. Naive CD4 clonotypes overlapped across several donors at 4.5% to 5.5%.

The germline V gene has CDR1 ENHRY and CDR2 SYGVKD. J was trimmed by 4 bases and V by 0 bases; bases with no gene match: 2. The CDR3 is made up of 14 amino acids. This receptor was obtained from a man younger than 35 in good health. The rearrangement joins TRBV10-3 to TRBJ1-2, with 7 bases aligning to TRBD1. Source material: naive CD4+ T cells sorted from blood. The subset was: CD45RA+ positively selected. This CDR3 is CAISESGTAYGYTF. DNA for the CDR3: TGTGCCATCAGTGAGTCGGGGACAGCCTATGGCTACACCTTC.